The clone carrying this T cell receptor (beta chain) was picked up a small number of times. Antigen unknown. The CDR3 consists of 18 residues. CDR1 MGHRA and CDR2 YSYEKL come from the germline V gene. V was trimmed by 0 bases and J by 0 bases, leaving 15 bases between them. This sample is part of a study of vaccination effects on CD4 cells after COVID-19. The study's findings and limits: Missing from the study were early post-infection timepoints, and its convalescent patients were few. Marked clonal contraction of infection- and vaccine-induced clones was seen late after vaccination.

Clones were read by immunoSEQ multiplex PCR, and TCRdb kept only the in-frame ones, dropping some. The sample shows 65,000 to 80,000 clones, roughly three quarters of them seen only once. CD4+ T cells were isolated after around 9 days of culture. The receptor was derived from a human donor who received a COVID-19 vaccine. This specimen consisted of CD4+ T cells from PBMCs cultured without peptide, obtained before COVID-19 vaccination. The V gene is TRBV4-1, the J gene TRBJ1-5; possible D gene TRBD1, 5 bases. DNA of the CDR3: TGCGCCAGCAGCCAAGATAGGCTCGGAGGGGTTAGCAATCAGCCCCAGCATTTT. It codes for CASSQDRLGGVSNQPQHF.